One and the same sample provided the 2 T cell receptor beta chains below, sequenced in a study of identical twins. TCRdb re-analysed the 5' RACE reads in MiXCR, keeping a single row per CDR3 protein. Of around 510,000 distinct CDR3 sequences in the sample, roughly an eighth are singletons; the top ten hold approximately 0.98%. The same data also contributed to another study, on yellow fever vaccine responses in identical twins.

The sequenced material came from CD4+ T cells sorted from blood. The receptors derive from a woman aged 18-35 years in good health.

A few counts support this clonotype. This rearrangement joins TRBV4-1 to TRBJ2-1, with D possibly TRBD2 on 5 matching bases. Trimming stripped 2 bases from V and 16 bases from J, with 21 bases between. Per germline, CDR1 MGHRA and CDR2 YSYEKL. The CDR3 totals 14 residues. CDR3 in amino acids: CASSQLVSARLLFF. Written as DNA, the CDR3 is TGCGCCAGCAGCCAACTGGTTAGCGCTCGGCTACTATTCTTC.

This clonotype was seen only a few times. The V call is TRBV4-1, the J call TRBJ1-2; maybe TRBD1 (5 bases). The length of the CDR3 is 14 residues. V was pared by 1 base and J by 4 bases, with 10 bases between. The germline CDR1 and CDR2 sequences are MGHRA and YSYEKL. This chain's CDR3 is CASSQAGVAYGYTF. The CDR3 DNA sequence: TGCGCCAGCAGCCAAGCGGGGGTTGCCTATGGCTACACCTTC.